This T cell receptor beta chain was identified during a study of T cells in Graves' hyperthyroidism and ophthalmopathy. The V and J ends lost 1 base and 0 bases respectively, with 10 bases between them. The CDR3 is made up of 15 amino acids. CDR1 is SEHNR and CDR2 is FQNEAQ in the germline V gene (reference sequence). RNA transcripts provided the source from which TCR beta CDR3 regions were amplified. The TCR CDR3 was amplified in a first-round RT-PCR using the HTBI primer set. TCRdb reprocessed the multiplex PCR reads via MiXCR and lists one record per CDR3 protein. The data show hundreds of thousands of distinct CDR3 sequences, around a sixth seen once. If no ophthalmopathy progression occurred within 18 months, Graves' hyperthyroidism was stable.

This sequence originates from a woman younger than 30 with Graves' hyperthyroidism. The sample consisted of blood. The J gene is TRBJ2-7, the V gene TRBV7-9, with D uncertain. This chain's CDR3 is CASSLGGRPSYEQYF. The CDR3 DNA is TGTGCCAGCAGCTTAGGAGGCCGTCCCTCCTACGAGCAGTACTTC.